The entry that follows covers one T cell receptor (beta chain) sequence. The entry originates in a study of blood T cell repertoires in COVID-19. Across the study: Acute and convalescent COVID-19 samples came from the United States, Italy and Spain. The analysed material was cDNA or gDNA that came from T cells, B-cell-depleted T cells, or PBMCs.

Seattle cases were enrolled at active infection and followed longitudinally. Original handling: Amplifying reference gene primers gave estimates of nucleated cell counts. Measured with immunoSEQ multiplex PCR; TCRdb has only the in-frame clones, and not every one. That table is the source of V, J and clone size, and D and trimming were worked out from the DNA. The sample carries approximately 160,000 clones, just over 90% recorded once. Trimming cost V 1 base and J 0 bases, with 12 bases left between them. Germline lookup yields CDR1 SGHTA and CDR2 FQGTGA. The CDR3 length is 16 residues. Sequencing was carried out using peripheral blood. The genes are TRBV7-3 and TRBJ1-1, with D perhaps TRBD1 (5 bases). The origin of this receptor is a woman aged 60-70 years with COVID-19, enrolled during active disease. CDR3 DNA: TGTGCCAGCAGCTTAATGGGGCCAGGGATGAACACTGAAGCTTTCTTT. Residues: CASSLMGPGMNTEAFF.